The present entry profiles one T cell receptor (beta chain) with its context. These data come from a study of blood T cell repertoires in COVID-19. Overall study: Samples representing acute and convalescent COVID-19 were sourced from the United States, Italy and Spain. PBMCs, B-cell-depleted T cells, or T cells provided the cDNA or gDNA that made up the material.

In the original workflow: Reference gene primer amplification in the assay estimated nucleated cell counts. TCRdb's copy holds only in-frame clones and misses some; the assay was immunoSEQ multiplex PCR. V and J calls and clone size are copied from that table; D and trimming were computed from the DNA. The data show over 100,000 clones, with under 90% seen just once and over 7.5% held by the top ten. Germline V gives CDR1 LGHDT, CDR2 YNNKEL (reference sequence). Trimming left V 0 bases short and J 5 bases short, with 11 bases between. CDR3 size: 15 residues. The sequence came from a woman aged 60-75 years with active or convalescent COVID-19. Sequences were obtained from peripheral blood. This sequence joins TRBV3-1 (or the pseudogene TRBV3-2) and TRBJ1-5; D is possibly TRBD1 (5 bases). The CDR3 DNA follows: TGTGCCAGCAGCCAAGACTGGACACCCCATCAGCCCCAGCATTTT. Its protein is CASSQDWTPHQPQHF.